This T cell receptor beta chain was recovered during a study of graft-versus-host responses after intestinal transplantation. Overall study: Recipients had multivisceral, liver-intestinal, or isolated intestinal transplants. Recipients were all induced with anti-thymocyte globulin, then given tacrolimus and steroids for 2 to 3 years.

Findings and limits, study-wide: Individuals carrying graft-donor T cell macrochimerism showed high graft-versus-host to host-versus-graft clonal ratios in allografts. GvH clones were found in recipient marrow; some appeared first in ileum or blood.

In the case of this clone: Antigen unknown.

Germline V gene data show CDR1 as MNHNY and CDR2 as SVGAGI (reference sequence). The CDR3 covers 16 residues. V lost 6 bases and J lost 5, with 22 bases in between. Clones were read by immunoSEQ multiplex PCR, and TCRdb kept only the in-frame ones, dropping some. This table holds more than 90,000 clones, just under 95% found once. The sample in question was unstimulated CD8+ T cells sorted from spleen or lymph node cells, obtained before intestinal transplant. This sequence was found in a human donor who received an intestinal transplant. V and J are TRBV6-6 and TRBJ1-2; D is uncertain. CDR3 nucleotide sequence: TGTGCCAGCAGCCCCACATTAGAGGAGGCCCCATATGGCTACACCTTC. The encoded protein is CASSPTLEEAPYGYTF.